This is a list of T cell receptor beta chains from one sample in a study of T-cell memory formation after mild COVID-19. TCRdb reprocessed the 5' RACE reads with MiXCR, giving one entry per CDR3 protein. The repertoire consists of around 300,000 distinct CDR3 sequences, with over 10% occurring once and the leading ten covering 20% to 25%. Sequences were obtained from PBMCs or a T cell subset sorted from them (not recorded which). These receptors came from a man aged 18 to 29 who had mild COVID-19 (a few samples of this study predate the infection). Cell type and time point are not known. The CDR3 runs from the conserved cysteine through the conserved F or W.

TRBV7-9	TRBJ2-5	CASRTSAEETQYF
TRBV20-1	TRBJ1-6	CSARDAGNSPLHF
TRBV21-1	TRBJ2-3	CASSKGEGDTTDTQYF
TRBV3-1	TRBJ1-5	CASSQKTGSNQPQHF
TRBV28	TRBJ1-5	CASSLRQGPYQPQHF
TRBV6-2/TRBV6-3	TRBJ2-5	CASSYPWTTRPETQYF
TRBV5-1	TRBJ1-6	CASSLDVVNANSPLHF
TRBV10-1	TRBJ2-1	CASSESVAGGPKNEQFF
TRBV5-1	TRBJ2-1	CASSLAGTVNNEQFF
TRBV5-6	TRBJ2-1	CASSLAGFKNEQFF
TRBV5-1	TRBJ2-6	CASSEGVQSSGANVLTF